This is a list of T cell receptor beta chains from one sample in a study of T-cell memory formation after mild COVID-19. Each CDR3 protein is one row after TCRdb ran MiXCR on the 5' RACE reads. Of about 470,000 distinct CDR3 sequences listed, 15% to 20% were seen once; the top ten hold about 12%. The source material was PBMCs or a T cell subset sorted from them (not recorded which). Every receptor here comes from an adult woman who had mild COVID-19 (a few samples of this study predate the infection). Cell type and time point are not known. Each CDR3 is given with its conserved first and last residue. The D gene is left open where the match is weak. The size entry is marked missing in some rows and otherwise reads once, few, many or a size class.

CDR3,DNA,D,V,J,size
CASSSQGATDTQYF,TGCGCCAGCAGCTCCCAAGGGGCCACAGATACGCAGTATTTT,NA,TRBV5-1,TRBJ2-3,NA
CASSSRQGGDTQYF,TGTGCCAGCAGCTCCCGGCAGGGGGGGGATACGCAGTATTTT,NA,TRBV11-2,TRBJ2-3,NA
CASSQISGGASEQFF,TGCGCCAGCAGCCAAATTAGCGGGGGGGCAAGTGAGCAGTTCTTC,TRBD2,TRBV4-1,TRBJ2-1,NA
CSASTIVGIYNEQFF,TGCAGTGCCTCGACGATTGTTGGTATTTACAATGAGCAGTTCTTC,NA,TRBV20-1,TRBJ2-1,NA
CAIRTGSHWDEQYF,TGTGCCATCAGGACAGGGTCGCATTGGGACGAGCAGTACTTC,TRBD1,TRBV10-3,TRBJ2-7,NA
CASSQVTANYGYTF,TGCGCCAGCAGCCAAGTAACCGCTAACTATGGCTACACCTTC,NA,TRBV4-1,TRBJ1-2,NA
CASSRPRDSPNTGELFF,TGTGCCAGCAGCCGGCCCCGGGACAGTCCTAACACCGGGGAGCTGTTTTTT,TRBD1,TRBV5-5,TRBJ2-2,many
CASSSSLGARDTQYF,TGTGCCAGCAGCTCCAGCTTGGGGGCTAGGGATACGCAGTATTTT,NA,TRBV7-9,TRBJ2-3,few
CASSLVWDSVSYNEQFF,TGCGCCAGCAGCTTGGTGTGGGACTCAGTCTCCTACAATGAGCAGTTCTTC,NA,TRBV5-1,TRBJ2-1,NA
CASSLWGGYTF,TGTGCCAGCAGCTTATGGGGAGGCTACACCTTC,NA,TRBV7-2,TRBJ1-2,few
CASRRALAGGPINEQFF,TGTGCCAGCAGACGGGCACTAGCGGGGGGGCCCATCAATGAGCAGTTCTTC,TRBD2,TRBV6-6,TRBJ2-1,NA
CASSLEDRVIYEQYF,TGTGCCAGCAGCTTAGAGGACAGGGTTATCTACGAGCAGTACTTC,TRBD1,TRBV7-9,TRBJ2-7,NA
CAWSVDATNEKLFF,TGTGCCTGGAGCGTAGATGCAACTAATGAAAAACTGTTTTTT,NA,TRBV30,TRBJ1-4,NA
CASSTRTPRTDTQYF,TGTGCCAGCAGTACGCGGACTCCTCGCACAGATACGCAGTATTTT,NA,TRBV12-3/TRBV12-4,TRBJ2-3,many
CASSPRQGGTPLHF,TGTGCCAGCAGCCCCCGACAGGGGGGGACACCCCTCCACTTT,TRBD1,TRBV7-2,TRBJ1-6,NA
CASSPPPGGYEQYF,TGTGCCAGCAGCCCACCACCCGGGGGTTACGAGCAGTACTTC,NA,TRBV7-2,TRBJ2-7,NA
CASSPPEGTANSPLHF,TGCGCCAGCAGCCCTCCTGAGGGAACGGCCAATTCACCCCTCCACTTT,NA,TRBV5-1,TRBJ1-6,few
CASSLTGGGNYGYTF,TGCGCCAGCAGCTTGACAGGGGGAGGAAACTATGGCTACACCTTC,TRBD1,TRBV5-1,TRBJ1-2,NA
CSAPSKPGAGANVLTF,TGCAGTGCTCCCTCTAAACCGGGGGCTGGGGCCAACGTCCTGACTTTC,NA,TRBV20-1,TRBJ2-6,NA
CATSEGQGDNQPQHF,TGTGCCACCAGTGAAGGACAGGGGGACAATCAGCCCCAGCATTTT,TRBD1,TRBV24-1,TRBJ1-5,NA
CASSLVSGDTDTQYF,TGTGCCAGCAGCTTAGTATCTGGGGACACAGATACGCAGTATTTT,NA,TRBV7-9,TRBJ2-3,NA
CASSLSDSDTYEQYF,TGTGCCAGCAGTTTATCCGACAGCGATACCTACGAGCAGTACTTC,NA,TRBV27,TRBJ2-7,few
CASSVTSGPYSNNEQFF,TGTGCCAGCAGCGTGACTAGCGGACCTTACAGTAATAATGAGCAGTTCTTC,TRBD2,TRBV5-5,TRBJ2-1,few
CASSSDWTEAFF,TGTGCCAGCAGCTCAGACTGGACTGAAGCTTTCTTT,NA,TRBV7-9,TRBJ1-1,few
CASSAWTGPNTGELFF,TGTGCCAGCAGCGCGTGGACAGGGCCGAACACCGGGGAGCTGTTTTTT,TRBD1,TRBV9,TRBJ2-2,few
CATSTGRSYNEQFF,TGTGCCACCTCGACAGGACGCTCCTACAATGAGCAGTTCTTC,NA,TRBV15,TRBJ2-1,few
CSAGDPTGVETQYF,TGCAGTGCTGGAGACCCCACAGGGGTTGAGACCCAGTACTTC,TRBD1,TRBV20-1,TRBJ2-5,once
CASSLTSGMGEQYF,TGCGCCAGCAGCTTAACTAGCGGGATGGGCGAGCAGTACTTC,TRBD2,TRBV5-1,TRBJ2-7,NA
CATSDKDFQETQYF,TGTGCCACCAGTGATAAAGACTTCCAAGAGACCCAGTACTTC,NA,TRBV24-1,TRBJ2-5,few
CASSEPGQEYSGNTIYF,TGTGCCAGCAGTGAGCCGGGACAGGAGTACTCTGGAAACACCATATATTTT,TRBD1,TRBV25-1,TRBJ1-3,many
CASVGAGQGADEQFF,TGTGCCAGCGTAGGGGCGGGACAGGGGGCCGATGAGCAGTTCTTC,TRBD1,TRBV6-5,TRBJ2-1,NA
CASSDVMGGSTDTQYF,TGTGCCAGCAGTGATGTGATGGGGGGGAGCACAGATACGCAGTATTTT,TRBD2,TRBV6-1,TRBJ2-3,NA
CASSQSYPPQGDGYTF,TGTGCCAGCAGCCAGAGTTACCCCCCCCAGGGTGATGGCTACACCTTC,NA,TRBV4-2,TRBJ1-2,few
CATLPGGSYEQYF,TGTGCCACCCTACCGGGGGGTTCCTACGAGCAGTACTTC,TRBD2,TRBV19,TRBJ2-7,many
CASIGTSGDNTGELFF,TGCGCCAGCATCGGGACTAGCGGGGACAACACCGGGGAGCTGTTTTTT,TRBD2,TRBV5-1,TRBJ2-2,few
CATSDLGSVQQETQYF,TGTGCCACCAGTGATTTGGGGTCAGTTCAACAAGAGACCCAGTACTTC,NA,TRBV24-1,TRBJ2-5,few
CASRLAHQPQHF,TGTGCCAGCAGGCTGGCCCATCAGCCCCAGCATTTT,NA,TRBV28,TRBJ1-5,few
CASSQTGQPPYEQYF,TGTGCCAGCAGCCAGACGGGACAGCCTCCCTACGAGCAGTACTTC,TRBD1,TRBV14,TRBJ2-7,NA
CASSQGLNEQFF,TGCGCCAGCAGCCAGGGGCTTAATGAGCAGTTCTTC,NA,TRBV4-1,TRBJ2-1,few
CASSLVGRASYEQYF,TGTGCCAGCAGCTTAGTGGGGCGGGCCTCCTACGAGCAGTACTTC,NA,TRBV7-6,TRBJ2-7,few
CASSSRTSGRTDTQYF,TGTGCCAGCAGCTCTAGGACTAGCGGGAGAACAGATACGCAGTATTTT,TRBD2,TRBV7-2,TRBJ2-3,many
CASSQEVGQNTEAFF,TGTGCCAGCAGCCAAGAAGTGGGACAGAACACTGAAGCTTTCTTT,NA,TRBV3-1,TRBJ1-1,NA
CATRDPAGTEAFF,TGTGCCACCAGGGATCCCGCAGGCACTGAAGCTTTCTTT,NA,TRBV24-1,TRBJ1-1,NA
CASSSNPENGPSTDTQYF,TGTGCCAGCAGCTCGAACCCCGAAAACGGTCCAAGCACAGATACGCAGTATTTT,NA,TRBV7-6,TRBJ2-3,NA
CASSYDRPNYGYTF,TGCGCCAGCAGCTACGACAGGCCTAACTATGGCTACACCTTC,NA,TRBV5-1,TRBJ1-2,NA
CASSLRGIDQYF,TGTGCCAGCAGCTTGCGGGGAATAGACCAGTACTTC,NA,TRBV7-9,TRBJ2-5,NA
CASSPGGGGSEQYF,TGTGCCAGCAGTCCGGGGGGAGGAGGCAGCGAGCAGTACTTC,TRBD2,TRBV27,TRBJ2-7,many
CASSHTGFRSYEQYF,TGTGCCAGCAGCCACACAGGGTTTAGGTCCTACGAGCAGTACTTC,NA,TRBV7-8,TRBJ2-7,few
CASSQDPPGTGNEQFF,TGTGCCAGCAGCCAAGACCCCCCAGGGACGGGCAATGAGCAGTTCTTC,NA,TRBV4-2,TRBJ2-1,NA
CASSLRSGGALDNEQFF,TGTGCCAGCAGTTTAAGGTCCGGGGGGGCCCTGGACAATGAGCAGTTCTTC,TRBD2,TRBV12-3/TRBV12-4,TRBJ2-1,few
CASTTSGGGPTGELFF,TGTGCTTCTACGACTAGCGGGGGGGGCCCCACCGGGGAGCTGTTTTTT,TRBD2,TRBV30,TRBJ2-2,NA
CASSLGLAGVSYEQYF,TGTGCCAGCAGCTTGGGACTAGCGGGAGTCTCATACGAGCAGTACTTC,TRBD2,TRBV7-2,TRBJ2-7,NA
CSAKGYLQPQHF,TGCAGTGCTAAAGGGTACCTTCAGCCCCAGCATTTT,NA,TRBV20-1,TRBJ1-5,NA
CASTQTETYEQYF,TGCGCCAGCACACAGACCGAGACCTACGAGCAGTACTTC,NA,TRBV5-1,TRBJ2-7,NA
CASSFWGGTDTQYF,TGTGCCAGCAGCTTCTGGGGGGGAACAGATACGCAGTATTTT,TRBD2,TRBV7-6,TRBJ2-3,many
CSARVRGSTDTQYF,TGCAGTGCTAGAGTGCGGGGGAGCACAGATACGCAGTATTTT,TRBD2,TRBV20-1,TRBJ2-3,NA
CASSQTGGILGGEQYF,TGTGCCAGCAGCCAGACAGGGGGTATCTTGGGAGGCGAGCAGTACTTC,TRBD1,TRBV7-9,TRBJ2-7,NA